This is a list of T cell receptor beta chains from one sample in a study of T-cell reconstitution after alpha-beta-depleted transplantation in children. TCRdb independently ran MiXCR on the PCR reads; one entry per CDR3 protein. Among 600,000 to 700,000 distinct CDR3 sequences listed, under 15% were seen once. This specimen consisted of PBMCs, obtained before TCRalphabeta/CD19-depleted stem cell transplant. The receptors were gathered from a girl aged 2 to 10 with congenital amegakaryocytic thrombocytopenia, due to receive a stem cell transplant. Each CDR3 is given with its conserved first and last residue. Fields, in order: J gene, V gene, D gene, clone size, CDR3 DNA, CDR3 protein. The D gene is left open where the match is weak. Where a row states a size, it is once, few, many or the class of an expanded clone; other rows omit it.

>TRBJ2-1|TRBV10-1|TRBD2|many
TGCGCCAGCAGTGAATCAAATCTAGCGGGGTACGATAATGAGCAGTTCTTC
CASSESNLAGYDNEQFF
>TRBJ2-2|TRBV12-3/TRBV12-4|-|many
TGTGCCAGCAGCTCTTGGCCGGGGGAGCTGTTTTTT
CASSSWPGELFF
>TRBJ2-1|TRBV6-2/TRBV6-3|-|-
TGTGCCAGCAGTTACGCGGTTGGGGCTAAGGAGTTCTTC
CASSYAVGAKEFF
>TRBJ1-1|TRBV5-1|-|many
TGCGCCAGCAGCTTGGGCAGTTTGGGCACTGAAGCTTTCTTT
CASSLGSLGTEAFF
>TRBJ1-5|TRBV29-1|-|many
TGCAGCGTCACGGAGGCGTTAGATCAGCCCCAGCATTTT
CSVTEALDQPQHF
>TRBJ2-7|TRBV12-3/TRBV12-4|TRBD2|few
TGTGCCAGCAGCAAGCGGGGTTTATTCCACGAGCAGTACTTC
CASSKRGLFHEQYF
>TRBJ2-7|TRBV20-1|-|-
TGCAGTGCGGCCGGGCCCACCTACGAGCAGTACTTC
CSAAGPTYEQYF
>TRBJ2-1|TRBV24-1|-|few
TGTGCCACCAGTGATTCCGGACGAGAGCGCTACAATGAGCAGTTCTTC
CATSDSGRERYNEQFF
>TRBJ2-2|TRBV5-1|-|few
TGCGCCAGCAGGATCAGGGTTCCCGGGGAGCTGTTTTTT
CASRIRVPGELFF
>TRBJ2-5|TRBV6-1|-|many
TGTGCCAAAAGAGACAGAACCCAAGAGACCCAGTACTTC
CAKRDRTQETQYF
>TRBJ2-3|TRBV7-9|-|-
TGTGCCAGCAGCGAAGGACGGATATTAAGCACAGATACGCAGTATTTT
CASSEGRILSTDTQYF
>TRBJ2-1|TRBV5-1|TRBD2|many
TGTGCCAGCAGTTTAGGTCTAGCGGCCTACAATGAGCAGTTCTTC
CASSLGLAAYNEQFF
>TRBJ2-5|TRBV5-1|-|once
TGCGCCAGCAGCTTGGGGCCTTCTAGCGACCAAGGAACCCAGTACTTC
CASSLGPSSDQGTQYF
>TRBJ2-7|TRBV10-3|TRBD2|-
TGTGCCATCAGTCCAACTAGCGGGATCTTCTACGAGCAGTACTTC
CAISPTSGIFYEQYF
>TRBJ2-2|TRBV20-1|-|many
TGCAGTGCTAGAGATTGGTCTAGCAACACCGGGGAGCTGTTTTTT
CSARDWSSNTGELFF
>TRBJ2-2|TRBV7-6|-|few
TGTGCCAGCAGCTCCGGGACCGACGGGGCCGGGGAGCTGTTTTTT
CASSSGTDGAGELFF
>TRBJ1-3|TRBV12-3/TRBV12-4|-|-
TGTGCCAGCAGGATGACACCCGGGTGGGGCAACTCTGGAAACACCATATATTTT
CASRMTPGWGNSGNTIYF
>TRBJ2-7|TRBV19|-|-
TGTGCCAGTAGTATCGGGCAGGACTACGAGCAGTACTTC
CASSIGQDYEQYF
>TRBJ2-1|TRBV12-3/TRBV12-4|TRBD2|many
TGTGCCAGCAGTTCGCGGGGGATGGGTGAGCAGTTCTTC
CASSSRGMGEQFF
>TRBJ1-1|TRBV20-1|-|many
TGCAGTGCTAATGGGTGGGGGAGGGCCAACACTGAAGCTTTCTTT
CSANGWGRANTEAFF
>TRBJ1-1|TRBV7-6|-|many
TGTGCCAGCAGCTTAGTACTGGGGGGCATCGGTGAAGCTTTCTTT
CASSLVLGGIGEAFF
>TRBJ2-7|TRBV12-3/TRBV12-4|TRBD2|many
TGTGCCAGCAACTTATCGGGGACTAACTACGAGCAGTACTTC
CASNLSGTNYEQYF
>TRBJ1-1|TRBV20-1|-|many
TGCAGTGCTAGAGATGGTAAGGGTGTCGACACTGAAGCTTTCTTT
CSARDGKGVDTEAFF
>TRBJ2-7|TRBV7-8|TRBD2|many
TGTGCCAGCAGCTTAGCCGGGACTAGCGTTTACGAGCAGTACTTC
CASSLAGTSVYEQYF
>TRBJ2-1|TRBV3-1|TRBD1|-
TGTGCCAGCAGCACGGTGGTCAGGGACAGCTACAATGAGCAGTTCTTC
CASSTVVRDSYNEQFF
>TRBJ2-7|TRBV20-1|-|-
TGCAGTGCTAGGGGGCTAGTCACCCAAGCCTACGAGCAGTACTTC
CSARGLVTQAYEQYF
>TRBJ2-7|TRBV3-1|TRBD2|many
TGTGCCAGCAGCAAAGGTACTAGCGGGCACTACGAGCAGTACTTC
CASSKGTSGHYEQYF
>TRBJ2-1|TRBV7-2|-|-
TGTGCCAGCAGTCGGGATTTTTCGGATGAGCAGTTCTTC
CASSRDFSDEQFF
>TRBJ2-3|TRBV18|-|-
TGTGCCAGCTCAAACTCCTCTAGCACAGATACGCAGTATTTT
CASSNSSSTDTQYF
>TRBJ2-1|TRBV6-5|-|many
TGTGCCAGCAGTTATGTGGCTAGTACTCTATCGTACAATGAGCAGTTCTTC
CASSYVASTLSYNEQFF
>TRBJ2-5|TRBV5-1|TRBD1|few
TGCGCCAGCAGAGGGACAGGGGGCTTTTTCGGGGAGACCCAGTACTTC
CASRGTGGFFGETQYF
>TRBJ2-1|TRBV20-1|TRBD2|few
TGCAGTGCTACCGACCTTAGCGGGAGCGGTAGAGATGAGCAGTTCTTC
CSATDLSGSGRDEQFF
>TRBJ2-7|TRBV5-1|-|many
TGCGCCAGCAGCCTCCCGGGACAAACCTTCGACGAGCAGTACTTC
CASSLPGQTFDEQYF
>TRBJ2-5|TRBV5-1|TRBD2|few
TGCGCCAGCAGCTGGAATGCGGGGACTAGCGGGAAAGAGACCCAGTACTTC
CASSWNAGTSGKETQYF
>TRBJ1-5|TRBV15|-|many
TGTGCCACCAGCAGAGACCATCAGCCCCAGCATTTT
CATSRDHQPQHF
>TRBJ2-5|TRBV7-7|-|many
TGTGCCAGCAGCTTGGGTCGCGCGGAGACAGAGACCCAGTACTTC
CASSLGRAETETQYF
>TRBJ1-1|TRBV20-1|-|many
TGCAGTGCTAGACCCGGGATCAACACTGAAGCTTTCTTT
CSARPGINTEAFF